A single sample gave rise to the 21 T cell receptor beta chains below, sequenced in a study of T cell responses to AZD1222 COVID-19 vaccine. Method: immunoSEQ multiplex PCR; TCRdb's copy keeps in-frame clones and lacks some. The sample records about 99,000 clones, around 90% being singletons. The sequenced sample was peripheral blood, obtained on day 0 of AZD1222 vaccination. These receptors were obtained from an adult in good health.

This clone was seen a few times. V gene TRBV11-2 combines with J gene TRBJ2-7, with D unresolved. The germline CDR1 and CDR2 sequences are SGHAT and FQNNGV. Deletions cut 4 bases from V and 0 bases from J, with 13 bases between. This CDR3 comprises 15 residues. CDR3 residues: CASSSTAESSYEQYF. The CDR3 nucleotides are TGTGCCAGCAGCTCTACGGCAGAGAGCTCCTACGAGCAGTACTTC.

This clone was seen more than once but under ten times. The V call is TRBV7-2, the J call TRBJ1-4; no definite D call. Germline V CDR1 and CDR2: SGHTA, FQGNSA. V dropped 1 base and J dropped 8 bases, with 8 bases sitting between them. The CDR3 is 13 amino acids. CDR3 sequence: CASSLGGPEKLFF. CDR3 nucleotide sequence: TGTGCCAGCAGCTTAGGAGGCCCAGAAAAACTGTTTTTT. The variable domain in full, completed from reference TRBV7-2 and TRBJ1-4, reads GAGVSQSPSNKVTEKGKDVELRCDPISGHTALYWYRQSLGQGLEFLIYFQGNSAPDKSGLPSDRFSAERTGGSVSTLTIQRTQQEDSAVYLCASSLGGPEKLFFGSGTQLSVL.

The chain's CDR3 is CASSSSGGTNTGELFF. The DNA of the CDR3 is TGTGCCAGCAGCTCTAGCGGGGGGACGAACACCGGGGAGCTGTTTTTT. V is TRBV7-3 and J is TRBJ2-2; TRBD2 aligns across 11 bases. Germline loops: CDR1 SGHTA, CDR2 FQGTGA. The J segment lost 0 bases and the V segment lost 4 bases, leaving 1 base of the junction unmatched. The CDR3 runs 16 residues. Together with reference TRBV7-3 and TRBJ2-2, the CDR3 gives the full variable domain: GAGVSQTPSNKVTEKGKYVELRCDPISGHTALYWYRQSLGQGPEFLIYFQGTGAADDSGLPNDRFFAVRPEGSVSTLKIQRTERGDSAVYLCASSSSGGTNTGELFFGEGSRLTVL.

The CDR3 loop is CASSTLIGGGEDTDTQYF. The CDR3 DNA reads TGTGCCAGCAGCACGCTAATTGGAGGAGGGGAAGACACAGATACGCAGTATTTT. This chain uses TRBV9 with TRBJ2-3; possible D gene TRBD2, 6 bases. V dropped 4 bases and J dropped 2 bases, with 23 bases sitting between them. CDR3 length: 18 residues. Germline-derived CDR1 and CDR2 are SGDLS and YYNGEE.

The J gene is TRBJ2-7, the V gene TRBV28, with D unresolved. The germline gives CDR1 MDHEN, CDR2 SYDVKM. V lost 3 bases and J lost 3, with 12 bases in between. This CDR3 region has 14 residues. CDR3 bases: TGTGCCAGCAGTTTTCTGGGTCGGCTCTACGAGCAGTACTTC. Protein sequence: CASSFLGRLYEQYF. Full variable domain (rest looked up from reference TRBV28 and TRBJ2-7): DVKVTQSSRYLVKRTGEKVFLECVQDMDHENMFWYRQDPGLGLRLIYFSYDVKMKEKGDIPEGYSVSREKKERFSLILESASTNQTSMYLCASSFLGRLYEQYFGPGTRLTVT.

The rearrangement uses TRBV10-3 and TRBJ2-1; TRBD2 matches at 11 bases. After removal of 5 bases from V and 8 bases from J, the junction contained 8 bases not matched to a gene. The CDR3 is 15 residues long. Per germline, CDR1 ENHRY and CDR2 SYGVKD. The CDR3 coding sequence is TGTGCCATCAGTAAAACTAGCGGGGGCTTTGATGAGCAGTTCTTC. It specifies CAISKTSGGFDEQFF.

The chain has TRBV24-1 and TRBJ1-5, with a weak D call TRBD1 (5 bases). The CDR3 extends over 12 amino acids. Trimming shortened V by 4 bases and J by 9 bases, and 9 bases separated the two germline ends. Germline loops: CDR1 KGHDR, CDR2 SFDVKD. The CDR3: CATSDFGAPQHF. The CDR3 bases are TGTGCCACCAGTGACTTTGGGGCGCCCCAGCATTTT.

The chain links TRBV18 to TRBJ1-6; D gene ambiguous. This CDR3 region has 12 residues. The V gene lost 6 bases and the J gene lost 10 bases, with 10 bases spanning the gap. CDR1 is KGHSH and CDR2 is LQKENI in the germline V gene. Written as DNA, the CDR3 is TGTGCCAGCTCCCCTAGGATGTCACCCCTCCACTTT. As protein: CASSPRMSPLHF. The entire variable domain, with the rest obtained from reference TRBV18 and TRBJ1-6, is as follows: NAGVMQNPRHLVRRRGQEARLRCSPMKGHSHVYWYRQLPEEGLKFMVYLQKENIIDESGMPKERFSAEFPKEGPSILRIQQVVRGDSAAYFCASSPRMSPLHFGNGTRLTVT.

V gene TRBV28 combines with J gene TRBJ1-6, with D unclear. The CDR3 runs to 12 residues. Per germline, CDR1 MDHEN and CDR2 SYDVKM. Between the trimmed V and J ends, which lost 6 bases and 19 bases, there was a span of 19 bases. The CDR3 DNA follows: TGTGCCAGCAGCCCCCCCCACGTTGAGCATCACTTT. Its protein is CASSPPHVEHHF.

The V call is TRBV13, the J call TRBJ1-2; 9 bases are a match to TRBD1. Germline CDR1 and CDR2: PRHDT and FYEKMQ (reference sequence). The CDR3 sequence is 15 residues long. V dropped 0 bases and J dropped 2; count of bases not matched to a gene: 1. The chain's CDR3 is CASSLGTGGNYGYTF. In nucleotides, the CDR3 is TGTGCCAGCAGCTTAGGGACAGGGGGAAACTATGGCTACACCTTC.

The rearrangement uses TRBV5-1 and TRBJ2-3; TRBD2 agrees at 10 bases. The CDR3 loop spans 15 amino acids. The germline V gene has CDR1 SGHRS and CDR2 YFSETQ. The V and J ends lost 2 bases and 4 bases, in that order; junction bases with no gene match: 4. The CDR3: CASSFPSGGSDTQYF. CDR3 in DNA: TGCGCCAGCAGCTTCCCTAGCGGGGGTTCAGATACGCAGTATTTT.

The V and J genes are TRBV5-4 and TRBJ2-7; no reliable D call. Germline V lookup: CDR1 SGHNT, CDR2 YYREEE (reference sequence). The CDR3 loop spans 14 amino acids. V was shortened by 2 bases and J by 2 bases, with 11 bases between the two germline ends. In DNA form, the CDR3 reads TGTGCCAGCAGCTTTGGACCAAAACCCTACGAGCAGTACTTC. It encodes CASSFGPKPYEQYF.

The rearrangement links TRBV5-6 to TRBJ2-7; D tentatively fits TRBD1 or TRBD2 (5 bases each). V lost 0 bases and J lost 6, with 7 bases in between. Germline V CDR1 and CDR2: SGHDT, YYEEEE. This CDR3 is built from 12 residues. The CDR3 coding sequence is TGTGCCAGCAGCTTGGGGGGGACCGAGCAGTACTTC. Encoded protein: CASSLGGTEQYF.

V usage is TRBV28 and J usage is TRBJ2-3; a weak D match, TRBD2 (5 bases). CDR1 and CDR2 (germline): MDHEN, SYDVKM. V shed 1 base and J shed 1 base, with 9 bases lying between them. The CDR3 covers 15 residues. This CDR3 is CASSLLNGGTDTQYF. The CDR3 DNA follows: TGTGCCAGCAGTTTATTAAACGGGGGCACAGATACGCAGTATTTT.

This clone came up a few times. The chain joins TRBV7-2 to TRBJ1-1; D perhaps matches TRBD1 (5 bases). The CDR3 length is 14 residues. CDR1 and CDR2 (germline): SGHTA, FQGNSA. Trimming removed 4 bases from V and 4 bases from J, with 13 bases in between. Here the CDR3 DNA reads TGTGCCAGCAGCTCCGGGACGCGGAGCACTGAAGCTTTCTTT. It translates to CASSSGTRSTEAFF.

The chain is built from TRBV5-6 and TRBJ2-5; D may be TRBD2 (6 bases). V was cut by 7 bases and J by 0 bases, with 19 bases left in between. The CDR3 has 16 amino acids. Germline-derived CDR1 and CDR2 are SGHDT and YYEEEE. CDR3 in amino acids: CASELVAGPYQETQYF. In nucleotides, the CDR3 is TGTGCCAGCGAACTCGTCGCGGGGCCGTACCAAGAGACCCAGTACTTC.

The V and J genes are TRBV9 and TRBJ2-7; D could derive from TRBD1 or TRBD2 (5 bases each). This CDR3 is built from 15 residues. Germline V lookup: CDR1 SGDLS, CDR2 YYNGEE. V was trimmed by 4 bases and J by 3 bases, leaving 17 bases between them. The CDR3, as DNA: TGTGCCAGCAGCCTAGGCCCGGGGACCAACTACGAGCAGTACTTC. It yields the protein CASSLGPGTNYEQYF.

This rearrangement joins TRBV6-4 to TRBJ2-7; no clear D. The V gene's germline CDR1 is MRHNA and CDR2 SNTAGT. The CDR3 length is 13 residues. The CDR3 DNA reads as TGTGCTCATACTGGTTCGAGCTCCTACGAGCAGTACTTC. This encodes CAHTGSSSYEQYF.

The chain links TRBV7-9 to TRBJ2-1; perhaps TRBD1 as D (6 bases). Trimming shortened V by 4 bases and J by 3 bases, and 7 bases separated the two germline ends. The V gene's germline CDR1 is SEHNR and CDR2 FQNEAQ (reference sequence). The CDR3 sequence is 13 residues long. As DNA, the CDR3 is TGTGCCAGCAGCTCGGGACACTACAATGAGCAGTTCTTC. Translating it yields CASSSGHYNEQFF.

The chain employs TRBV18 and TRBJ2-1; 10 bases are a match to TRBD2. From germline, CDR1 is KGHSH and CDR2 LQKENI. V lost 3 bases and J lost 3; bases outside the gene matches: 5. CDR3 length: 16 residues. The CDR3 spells CASSPAAGGHYNEQFF. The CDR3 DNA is TGTGCCAGCTCACCTGCAGCGGGGGGGCACTACAATGAGCAGTTCTTC.

The CDR3 sequence is CATRGAGPYEQYF. CDR3 bases: TGTGCCACCCGCGGAGCGGGCCCCTACGAGCAGTACTTC. This chain connects TRBV15 to TRBJ2-7; the D gene is possibly TRBD2 (6 bases). Trimming stripped 8 bases from V and 2 bases from J, with 13 bases between. The V gene's germline CDR1 is LNHNV and CDR2 YYDKDF (reference sequence). The CDR3 is 13 amino acids.